This T cell receptor (beta chain) derives from a study of neurological immune-mediated disorders. Volunteers from a blood bank in Maryland, USA, made up the healthy controls. Unsorted libraries were generated from 2 million PBMCs. These cells had been stored in RNAlater at -80 C. This clonotype was seen a few times. The cDNA was generated through 5'RACE incorporating 10-nucleotide random UMIs. TCRdb reprocessed the 5' RACE reads with MiXCR, giving one entry per CDR3 protein. In the table there are about 43,000 distinct CDR3 sequences, 10% to 15% of which are singletons. This CDR3 has 16 amino acids. Germline V CDR1 and CDR2: SGHTA, FQGNSA. J was trimmed by 3 bases and V by 4 bases; bases with no gene match: 10.

Sequencing used PBMCs. V and J are TRBV7-2 and TRBJ2-3; TRBD2 matches at 7 bases. The TCR originated in a female donor in good health. The CDR3 DNA sequence: TGTGCCAGCAGCTCTTCCGGGACTATAATTACAGATACGCAGTATTTT. Protein: CASSSSGTIITDTQYF.